This is a list of T cell receptor beta chains from one sample in a study of PD-1 blockade in classical Hodgkin lymphoma. Here immunoSEQ multiplex PCR was the method, and the copy in TCRdb shows in-frame clones only, minus some. The sample comprises about 32,000 clones, around 82% of which are singletons, and about a sixth rests with the top ten. This sample comprised peripheral blood mononuclear cells (PBMCs), obtained before the fourth cycle of nivolumab. Receptors were obtained from a human donor with classical Hodgkin lymphoma. Both conserved end residues are part of each CDR3. The D gene is left open where the match is weak. Some rows mark clone size as missing; the rest say once, few, many or name a class of expanded clone.

TRBV7-9	TRBJ1-2	NA	NA	TGTGCCAGCAGCGGGGAGGTGATTCCAGGGTGGTCGATTACTGGCTACACCTTC	CASSGEVIPGWSITGYTF
TRBV5-1	TRBJ1-6	NA	NA	TGCGCCAGCAGCTTGGCCTTGAATAATCCACCGTATCTCCTCCACTTT	CASSLALNNPPYLLHF
TRBV19	TRBJ1-2	NA	NA	TGTGCCAGTAGTATTTCGCAGGGGTCTTATGGCTACACCTTC	CASSISQGSYGYTF
TRBV5-6	TRBJ2-7	NA	NA	TGTGCCAGCAGCTTGGGGGGAAGAGAGCAGTACTTC	CASSLGGREQYF
TRBV7-8	TRBJ2-6	TRBD1	once	TGTGCCAGCAGCGTGACAGGGGTTGGTACTGGGGCCAACGTCCTGACTTTC	CASSVTGVGTGANVLTF
TRBV7-9	TRBJ1-1	TRBD1	NA	TGTGCCAGCAGCTTTAGGACAGGGGTTTACACTGAAGCTTTCTTT	CASSFRTGVYTEAFF
TRBV11-3	TRBJ1-6	NA	NA	TGTGCCAGCAGCTTAGAAGTTTCACCCCTCCACTTT	CASSLEVSPLHF
TRBV5-1	TRBJ1-2	NA	NA	TGCGCCAGCAGCTTGTCCGGGCCCAGATATGGCTACACCTTC	CASSLSGPRYGYTF
TRBV6-4	TRBJ1-2	NA	medium-sized	TGTGCCAGCAGCCCAGAGGAGGGTAGTGGCTACACCTTC	CASSPEEGSGYTF
TRBV7-9	TRBJ1-4	NA	NA	TGTGCCAGCAGCTCGGGACCGGAGGAAAAACTGTTTTTT	CASSSGPEEKLFF
TRBV7-9	TRBJ2-5	TRBD1	NA	TGTGCCAGCAGCACAGACAGGGGGCAGCAAGAGACCCAGTACTTC	CASSTDRGQQETQYF
TRBV29-1	TRBJ1-2	NA	NA	TGCAGCATTCGCCAGACCGGGTTTGGGGGCTACACCTTC	CSIRQTGFGGYTF
TRBV9	TRBJ2-3	NA	NA	TGTGCCAGCAGCGCTCGACACCTTCCAACAGATACGCAGTATTTT	CASSARHLPTDTQYF
TRBV30	TRBJ1-3	NA	NA	TGTGCCTGGAGTATTCAGGGTTCTAGAAACACCATATATTTT	CAWSIQGSRNTIYF
TRBV11-3	TRBJ2-3	NA	NA	TGTGCCAGCAGCTTATACGGGGCTAGCACAGATACGCAGTATTTT	CASSLYGASTDTQYF
TRBV6-1	TRBJ1-2	NA	NA	TGTGCCAGCAGTGAACCAGGGCTGGAGGGCTACACCTTC	CASSEPGLEGYTF
TRBV6-1	TRBJ2-5	TRBD2	NA	TGTGCCAGCAGTGAATTAGCGGGAGGGTCCCAGACCCAGTACTTC	CASSELAGGSQTQYF
TRBV7-9	TRBJ1-1	TRBD1	NA	TGTGCCAGCAGCTCCGGGACAGAGAACACTGAAGCTTTCTTT	CASSSGTENTEAFF
TRBV28	TRBJ1-2	NA	NA	TGTGCCAGCAGAAGCCATAGAGCACCTAACTATGGCTACACCTTC	CASRSHRAPNYGYTF
TRBV7-9	TRBJ2-6	NA	NA	TGTGCCAGCAGCTTAGGATTCCAGGGGGGCCACTCTGGGGCCAACGTCCTGACTTTC	CASSLGFQGGHSGANVLTF
TRBV4-1	TRBJ1-2	TRBD1	NA	TGCGCCAGCAGCACCTACAGGGGGCGTATCTATGGCTACACCTTC	CASSTYRGRIYGYTF
TRBV15	TRBJ2-3	NA	NA	TGTGCCACCAGCAGAAATCCGAAAGGCACAGATACGCAGTATTTT	CATSRNPKGTDTQYF
TRBV19	TRBJ1-2	TRBD1	NA	TGTGCCAGTAGTATAGGACCCCTTGGGACAGGGAACTATGGCTACACCTTC	CASSIGPLGTGNYGYTF
TRBV30	TRBJ1-4	TRBD1	NA	TGTGCCTGGGGATCGGGACAGGGAAGCGAAAAACTGTTTTTT	CAWGSGQGSEKLFF
TRBV9	TRBJ2-2	TRBD1	NA	TGTGCCAGCAGGGGGACAGGGTTTACCGGGGAGCTGTTTTTT	CASRGTGFTGELFF
TRBV30	TRBJ1-1	TRBD1	NA	TGTGCCTGGAGCAAGGGACAGGGGATGACTGAAGCTTTCTTT	CAWSKGQGMTEAFF
TRBV10-3	TRBJ1-6	NA	NA	TGTGCCATCAGTGGGACGCACAATTCACCCCTCCACTTT	CAISGTHNSPLHF
TRBV9	TRBJ2-1	NA	once	TGTGCCAGCAGCCCCAGGTGGGACTCCGCCCAGTTCGAGCAGTTCTTC	CASSPRWDSAQFEQFF
TRBV4-2	TRBJ1-2	NA	NA	TGTGCCAGCAGCCCCCTGGATTCTAACTATGGCTACACCTTC	CASSPLDSNYGYTF
TRBV18	TRBJ1-2	NA	NA	TGTGCCAGCTCACCGGGGGACGCACTCGACCCCTATGGCTACACCTTC	CASSPGDALDPYGYTF
TRBV30	TRBJ2-1	TRBD2	NA	TGTGCCTGGAGTGTTTTAGCGGGGGGGTACAATGAGCAGTTCTTC	CAWSVLAGGYNEQFF
TRBV10-3	TRBJ2-2	NA	NA	TGTGCCATCAAAGGGGCAGGGAACACCGGGGAGCTGTTTTTT	CAIKGAGNTGELFF
TRBV7-2	TRBJ1-3	NA	few	TGTGCCAGCAGCTTAATGCAGGGCTCTGGAAACACCATATATTTT	CASSLMQGSGNTIYF
TRBV19	TRBJ1-5	NA	NA	TGTGCCAGTAGTATCCGTCAGAATAGCAATCAGCCCCAGCATTTT	CASSIRQNSNQPQHF
TRBV28	TRBJ2-7	NA	few	TGTGCCAGCAGCGTGGGGTACGAGCAGTACTTC	CASSVGYEQYF
TRBV14	TRBJ2-1	TRBD2	once	TGTGCCAGCAGCCAGGGACTAAACTACAATGAGCAGTTCTTC	CASSQGLNYNEQFF
TRBV9	TRBJ1-3	NA	NA	TGTGCCAGCAGCACAAACCCCGGGACGAGAAACACCATATATTTT	CASSTNPGTRNTIYF
TRBV5-1	TRBJ2-3	TRBD2	NA	TGCGCCAGCAGCCCCGGGACTAGCGGGGGCACAGATACGCAGTATTTT	CASSPGTSGGTDTQYF
TRBV19	TRBJ1-4	NA	NA	TGTGCCAGTAGTATCTCGGACAGAGGAAATGAAAAACTGTTTTTT	CASSISDRGNEKLFF
TRBV10-3	TRBJ1-1	NA	NA	TGTGCCATCAGTGAGTCCGGCCCGAACACTGAAGCTTTCTTT	CAISESGPNTEAFF
TRBV15	TRBJ2-5	NA	NA	TGTGCCACCAGCAGAGATCCTGGACGGCAAGAGACCCAGTACTTC	CATSRDPGRQETQYF
TRBV5-4	TRBJ2-6	TRBD2	NA	TGTGCCAGCAGCTTGGAGGGACTAGCGGTCTCTGGGGCCAACGTCCTGACTTTC	CASSLEGLAVSGANVLTF
TRBV5-4	TRBJ2-2	NA	NA	TGTGCCAGCAGCCCAGACAGTTTTATCGGGGAGCTGTTTTTT	CASSPDSFIGELFF
TRBV21-1	TRBJ2-6	NA	NA	TGTGCCAGCAGCAAAGGGGGCAGGATGGGCTCTGGGGCCAACGTCCTGACTTTC	CASSKGGRMGSGANVLTF
TRBV28	TRBJ2-3	NA	NA	TGTGCCAGCAGTTTCTTTGGTAGGGGGCTAGCGCAACATACGCAGTATTTT	CASSFFGRGLAQHTQYF
TRBV28	TRBJ2-1	TRBD1	NA	TGTGCCAGCTGGGGACAGGGGGCGAGGAATGAGCAGTTCTTC	CASWGQGARNEQFF
TRBV14	TRBJ1-5	NA	few	TGTGCCAGCAGCCAAAGGGGCGGACAGCCCCAGCATTTT	CASSQRGGQPQHF
TRBV2	TRBJ2-5	NA	NA	TGTGCCAGCACTCGAGGGTCAGGGCGGGAGACCCAGTACTTC	CASTRGSGRETQYF